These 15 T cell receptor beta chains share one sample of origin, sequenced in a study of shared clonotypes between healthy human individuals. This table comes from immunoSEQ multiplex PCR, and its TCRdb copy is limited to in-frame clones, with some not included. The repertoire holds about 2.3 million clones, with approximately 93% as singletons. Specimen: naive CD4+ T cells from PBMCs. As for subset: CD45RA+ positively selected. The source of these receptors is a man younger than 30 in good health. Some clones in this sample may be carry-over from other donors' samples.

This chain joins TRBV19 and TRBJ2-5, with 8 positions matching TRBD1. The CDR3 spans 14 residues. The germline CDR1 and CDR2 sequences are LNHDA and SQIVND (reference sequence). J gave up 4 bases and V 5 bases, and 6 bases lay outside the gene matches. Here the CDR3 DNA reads TGTGCCAGTAGTGCTACAGGGACAGGAGAGACCCAGTACTTC. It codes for CASSATGTGETQYF.

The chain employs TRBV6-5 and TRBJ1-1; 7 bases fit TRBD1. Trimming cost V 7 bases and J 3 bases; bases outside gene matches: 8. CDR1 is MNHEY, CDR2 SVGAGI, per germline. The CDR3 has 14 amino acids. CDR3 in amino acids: CASIPYQGDTEAFF. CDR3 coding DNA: TGTGCCAGCATTCCCTATCAGGGGGACACTGAAGCTTTCTTT.

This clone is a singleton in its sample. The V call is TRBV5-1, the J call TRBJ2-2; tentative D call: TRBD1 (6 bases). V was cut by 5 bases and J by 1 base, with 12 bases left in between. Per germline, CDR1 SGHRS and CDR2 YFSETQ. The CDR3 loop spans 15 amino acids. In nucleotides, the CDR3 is TGCGCCAGCAGGAGGAGACAGGTGAACACCGGGGAGCTGTTTTTT. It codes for CASRRRQVNTGELFF. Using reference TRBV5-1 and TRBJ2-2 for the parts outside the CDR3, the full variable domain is KAGVTQTPRYLIKTRGQQVTLSCSPISGHRSVSWYQQTPGQGLQFLFEYFSETQRNKGNFPGRFSGRQFSNSRSEMNVSTLELGDSALYLCASRRRQVNTGELFFGEGSRLTVL.

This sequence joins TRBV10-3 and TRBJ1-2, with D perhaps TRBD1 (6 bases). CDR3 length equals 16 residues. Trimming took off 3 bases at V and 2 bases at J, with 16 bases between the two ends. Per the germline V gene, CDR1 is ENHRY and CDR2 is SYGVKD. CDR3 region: CAISELRKQGNYGYTF. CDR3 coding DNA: TGTGCCATCAGTGAACTTAGAAAACAGGGAAACTATGGCTACACCTTC.

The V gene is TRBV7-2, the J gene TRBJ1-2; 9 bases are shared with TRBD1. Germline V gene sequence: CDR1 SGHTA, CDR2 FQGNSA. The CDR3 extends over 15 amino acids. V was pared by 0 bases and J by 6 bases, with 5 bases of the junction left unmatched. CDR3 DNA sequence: TGTGCCAGCAGCTTAGCTTTCGGGACAGGGAATGGCTACACCTTC. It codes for CASSLAFGTGNGYTF.

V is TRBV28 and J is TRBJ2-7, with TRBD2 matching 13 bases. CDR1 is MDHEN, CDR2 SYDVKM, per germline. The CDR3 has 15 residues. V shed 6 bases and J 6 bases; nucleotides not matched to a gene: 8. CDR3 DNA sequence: TGTGCCAGCAGCGCCGAGGGACTAGCGGGAATCGAGCAGTACTTC. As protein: CASSAEGLAGIEQYF.

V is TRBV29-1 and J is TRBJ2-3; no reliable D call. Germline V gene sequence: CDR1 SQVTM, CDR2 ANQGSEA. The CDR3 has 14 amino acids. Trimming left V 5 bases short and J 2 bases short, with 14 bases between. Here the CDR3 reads CSVRQRTDTDTQYF. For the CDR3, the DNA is TGCAGCGTTCGTCAAAGGACGGACACAGATACGCAGTATTTT.

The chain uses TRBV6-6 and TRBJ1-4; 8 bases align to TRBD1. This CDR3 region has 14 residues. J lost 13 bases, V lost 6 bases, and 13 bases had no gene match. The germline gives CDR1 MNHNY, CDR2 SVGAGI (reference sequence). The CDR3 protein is CASRPPGGQVVLFF. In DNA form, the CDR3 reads TGTGCCAGCAGGCCGCCGGGGGGACAGGTCGTACTGTTTTTT.

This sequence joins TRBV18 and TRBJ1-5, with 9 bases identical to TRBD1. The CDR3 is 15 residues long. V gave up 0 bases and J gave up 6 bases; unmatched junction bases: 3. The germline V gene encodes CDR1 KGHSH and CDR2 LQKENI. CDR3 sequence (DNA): TGTGCCAGCTCACCACCGGGACAGGGATTTCAGCCCCAGCATTTT. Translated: CASSPPGQGFQPQHF.

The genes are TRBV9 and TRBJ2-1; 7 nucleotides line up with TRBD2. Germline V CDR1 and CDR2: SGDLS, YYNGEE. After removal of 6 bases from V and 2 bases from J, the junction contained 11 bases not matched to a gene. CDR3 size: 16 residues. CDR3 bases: TGTGCCAGCACCCCCAGATGGGGGGGACCCTACAATGAGCAGTTCTTC. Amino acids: CASTPRWGGPYNEQFF.

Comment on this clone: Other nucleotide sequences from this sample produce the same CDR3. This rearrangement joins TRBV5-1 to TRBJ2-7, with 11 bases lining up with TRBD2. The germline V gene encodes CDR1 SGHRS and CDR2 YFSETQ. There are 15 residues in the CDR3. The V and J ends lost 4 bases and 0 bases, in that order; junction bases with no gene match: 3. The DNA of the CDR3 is TGCGCCAGCAGCACAACTAGCGGGAGCTCCTACGAGCAGTACTTC. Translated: CASSTTSGSSYEQYF. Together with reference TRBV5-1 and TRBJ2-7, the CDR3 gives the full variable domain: KAGVTQTPRYLIKTRGQQVTLSCSPISGHRSVSWYQQTPGQGLQFLFEYFSETQRNKGNFPGRFSGRQFSNSRSEMNVSTLELGDSALYLCASSTTSGSSYEQYFGPGTRLTVT.

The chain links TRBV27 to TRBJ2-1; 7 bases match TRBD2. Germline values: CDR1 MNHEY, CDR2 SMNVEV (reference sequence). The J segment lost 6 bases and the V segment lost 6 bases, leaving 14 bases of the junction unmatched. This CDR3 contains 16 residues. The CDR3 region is CASRASGPPRGNEQFF. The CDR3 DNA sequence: TGTGCCAGCAGGGCTAGCGGTCCGCCCCGGGGCAATGAGCAGTTCTTC.

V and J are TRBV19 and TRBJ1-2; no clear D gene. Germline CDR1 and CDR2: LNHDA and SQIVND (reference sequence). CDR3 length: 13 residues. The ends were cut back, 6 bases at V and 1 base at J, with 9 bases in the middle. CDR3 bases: TGTGCCAGTAGCCCCCCTGGTAACTATGGCTACACCTTC. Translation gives CASSPPGNYGYTF.

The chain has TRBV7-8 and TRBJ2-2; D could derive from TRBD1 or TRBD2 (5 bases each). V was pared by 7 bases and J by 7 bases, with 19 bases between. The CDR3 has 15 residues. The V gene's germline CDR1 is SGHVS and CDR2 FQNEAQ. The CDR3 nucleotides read TGTGCCAGCATCCCGGGGCTAATGGGCATCGGGGAGCTGTTTTTT. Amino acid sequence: CASIPGLMGIGELFF.

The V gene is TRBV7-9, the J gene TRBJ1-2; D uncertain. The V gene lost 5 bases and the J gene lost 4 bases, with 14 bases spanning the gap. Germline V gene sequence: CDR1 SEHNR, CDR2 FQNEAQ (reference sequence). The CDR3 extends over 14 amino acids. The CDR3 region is CASSPGALSYGYTF. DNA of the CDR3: TGTGCCAGCAGCCCCGGCGCATTGAGCTATGGCTACACCTTC.